This TCR beta chain was captured in a study of blood T cell repertoires in COVID-19. The CDR3 consists of 17 residues. Germline CDR1 and CDR2: SEHNR and FQNEAQ (reference sequence). V was trimmed by 5 bases and J by 0 bases, leaving 19 bases between them. Sequenced by immunoSEQ multiplex PCR; TCRdb stores in-frame clones only, minus some. The sample has about 410,000 clones; 70% to 90% are singletons. The TCR comes from a woman aged 25 to 39 with active or convalescent COVID-19. Material for sequencing was peripheral blood. V and J are TRBV7-9 and TRBJ1-2; the D is unclear. Here the CDR3 DNA reads TGTGCCAGCAGCCCCCCGCTAAAGTGGGGAGCTAACTATGGCTACACCTTC. This codes for CASSPPLKWGANYGYTF.